These 7 T cell receptor beta chains were sequenced from one sample in a study of blood T cell repertoires in COVID-19 (dated by TCRdb to 2018 to 2021). Libraries were constructed by the immunoSEQ multiplex PCR assay. As stored in TCRdb, this immuneACCESS dataset retains in-frame rearrangements with V and J assigned. A fraction of the clones does not appear; measured against another copy, unresolved V genes explain less than half of the discrepancy, and the remainder lacks a known reason. Within this sample are about 210,000 clones, with about 85% of them counted one time only. The top ten clonotypes cover around 5.2% of the sample. The specimen was peripheral blood. The receptor source for this set is a woman aged 80 or older with acute or convalescent COVID-19.

The chain recombines TRBV18 with TRBJ2-1, with 7 bases that match TRBD1. V gave up 5 bases and J gave up 5 bases; unmatched junction bases: 3. The CDR3 totals 13 residues. Germline lookup yields CDR1 KGHSH and CDR2 LQKENI. The CDR3 loop reads CASSEGQHNEQFF. The CDR3 DNA sequence: TGTGCCAGCTCAGAGGGACAGCACAATGAGCAGTTCTTC.

V gene TRBV18 combines with J gene TRBJ2-5; D unclear. The CDR3 has 15 residues. Germline lookup yields CDR1 KGHSH and CDR2 LQKENI. The ends were cut back, 2 bases at V and 2 bases at J, with 12 bases in the middle. The CDR3 reads CASSPNKPRQETQYF. CDR3 DNA sequence: TGTGCCAGCTCACCAAACAAACCCCGTCAAGAGACCCAGTACTTC.

V usage is TRBV29-1 and J usage is TRBJ2-2; D possibly corresponds to TRBD2 (5 bases). CDR1 is SQVTM, CDR2 ANQGSEA, per germline. The CDR3 loop spans 17 amino acids. Trimming pared 7 bases from V and 0 bases from J, leaving 21 bases between. CDR3 nucleotide sequence: TGCAGCGGGTTGGGCGGGTCCCCTCATTCGAACACCGGGGAGCTGTTTTTT. As protein: CSGLGGSPHSNTGELFF.

The V gene is TRBV9, the J gene TRBJ1-1; D not certain. Trimming left V 4 bases short and J 0 bases short, with 7 bases between. Germline CDR1 is SGDLS and CDR2 is YYNGEE. The CDR3 contains 13 residues. The CDR3, as DNA: TGTGCCAGCAGCCAACACGTGAACACTGAAGCTTTCTTT. The encoded protein is CASSQHVNTEAFF.

CDR3 region: CASSFNPGGEQYF. CDR3 nucleotide sequence: TGTGCCAGCAGTTTTAACCCAGGGGGGGAGCAGTACTTC. The chain uses TRBV12-3 or TRBV12-4 and TRBJ2-7, with D perhaps TRBD1 (7 bases). This CDR3 contains 13 residues. Trimming left V 3 bases short and J 7 bases short, with 13 bases between.

The rearrangement links TRBV9 to TRBJ1-1; 8 bases line up with TRBD1. CDR1 and CDR2 (germline): SGDLS, YYNGEE. The CDR3 covers 15 residues. V dropped 1 base and J dropped 0; count of bases not matched to a gene: 2. CDR3 amino acids: CASSVSDRVNTEAFF. DNA of the CDR3: TGTGCCAGCAGCGTATCGGACAGGGTGAACACTGAAGCTTTCTTT.

The V and J genes are TRBV6-1 and TRBJ1-2; D uncertain. CDR1 is MNHNS, CDR2 SASEGT, per germline. The CDR3 spans 15 residues. Trimming stripped 2 bases from V and 8 bases from J, with 18 bases between. The CDR3 nucleotides are TGTGCCAGCAGTGAACCGACTACGGGGTTATGGGGCTACACCTTC. Its translation: CASSEPTTGLWGYTF.